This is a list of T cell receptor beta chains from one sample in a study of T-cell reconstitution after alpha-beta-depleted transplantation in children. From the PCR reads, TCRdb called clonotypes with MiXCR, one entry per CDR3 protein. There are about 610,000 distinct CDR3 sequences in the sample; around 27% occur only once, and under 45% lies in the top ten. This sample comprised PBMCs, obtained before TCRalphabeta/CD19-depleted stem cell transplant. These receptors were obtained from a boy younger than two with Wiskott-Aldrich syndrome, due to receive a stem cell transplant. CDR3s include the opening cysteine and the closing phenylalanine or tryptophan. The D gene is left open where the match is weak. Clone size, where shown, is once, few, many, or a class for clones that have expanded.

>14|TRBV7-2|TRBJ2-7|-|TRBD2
TGTGCCAGCAGCTTAGTAGCGGGCCCCTACGAGCAGTACTTC
CASSLVAGPYEQYF
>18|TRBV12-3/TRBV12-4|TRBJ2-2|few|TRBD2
TGTGCCAGCAGTTTCAATCCTGGGACTAGCGGGAGTTTTGGGGAGCTGTTTTTT
CASSFNPGTSGSFGELFF
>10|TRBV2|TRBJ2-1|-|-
TGTGCCAGCAGTGAGGTTGAGCAGTTCTTC
CASSEVEQFF
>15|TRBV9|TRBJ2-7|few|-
TGTGCCAGCAGCGTAGATCACAGGGGGAGGGACGAGCAGTACTTC
CASSVDHRGRDEQYF
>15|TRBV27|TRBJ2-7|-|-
TGTGCCAGCAGCTTGAACGACAGGAGGGCCTACGAGCAGTACTTC
CASSLNDRRAYEQYF
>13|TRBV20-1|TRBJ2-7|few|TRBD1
TGCAGTGCTCATCCCGGGACAGGGAACGAGCAGTACTTC
CSAHPGTGNEQYF
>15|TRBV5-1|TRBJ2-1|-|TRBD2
TGCGCCAGCAGCTCACGGACTAGCGGGGACTCGGAGCAGTTCTTC
CASSSRTSGDSEQFF
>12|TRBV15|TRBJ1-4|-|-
TGTGCCACCACAGGGGATAATGAAAAACTGTTTTTT
CATTGDNEKLFF
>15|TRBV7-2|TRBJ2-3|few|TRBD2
TGTGCCAGCAGCCGGGCCCTAGCGGGAGGAGATACGCAGTATTTT
CASSRALAGGDTQYF
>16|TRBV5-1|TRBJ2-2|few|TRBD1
TGCGCCAGCAGCCACGGGACAGGGGCTAACACCGGGGAGCTGTTTTTT
CASSHGTGANTGELFF
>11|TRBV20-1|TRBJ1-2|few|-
TGCAGTGCTAGGTTTAACTATGGCTACACCTTC
CSARFNYGYTF
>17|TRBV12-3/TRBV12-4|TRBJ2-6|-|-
TGTGCCAGCAGTCGGACCCTAGGAGCCTCTGGGGCCAACGTCCTGACTTTC
CASSRTLGASGANVLTF
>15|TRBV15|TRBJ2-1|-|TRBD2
TGTGCCACCAGTATCGGGACTAGGTCCTACAATGAGCAGTTCTTC
CATSIGTRSYNEQFF
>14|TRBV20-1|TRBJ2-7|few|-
TGCAGTGCTTTGCCGGGACACCGCTCCTACGAGCAGTACTTC
CSALPGHRSYEQYF
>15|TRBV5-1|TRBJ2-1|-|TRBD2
TGCGCCAGCATTGATTTAGCGGGAGGGCCCAATGAGCAGTTCTTC
CASIDLAGGPNEQFF
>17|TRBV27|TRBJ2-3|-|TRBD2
TGTGCCAGCAGTTTCTATCCCGGACTAGCGGCCACAGATACGCAGTATTTT
CASSFYPGLAATDTQYF
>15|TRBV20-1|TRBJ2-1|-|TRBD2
TGCAGTGCTATAGGGACTAGCGGCGATTACAATGAGCAGTTCTTC
CSAIGTSGDYNEQFF
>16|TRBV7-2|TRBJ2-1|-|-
TGTGCCAGCAGCTTAGAGACCGGGAGTTCCCACAATGAGCAGTTCTTC
CASSLETGSSHNEQFF
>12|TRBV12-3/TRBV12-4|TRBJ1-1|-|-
TGTGCCAGCAGCCGGAGGACAGCCGAAGCTTTCTTT
CASSRRTAEAFF
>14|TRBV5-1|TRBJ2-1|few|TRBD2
TGCGCCAGCAGCTTGTTTGAGCGGGAGGCTGAGCAGTTCTTC
CASSLFEREAEQFF
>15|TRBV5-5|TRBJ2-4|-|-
TGTGCCAGCAGCTTGGCCTCCGGGACGAAAAACATTCAGTACTTC
CASSLASGTKNIQYF
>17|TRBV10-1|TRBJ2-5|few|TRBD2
TGCGCCAGCAGTGAGTCGAAGGTAGCGGGAGGATCGGAGACCCAGTACTTC
CASSESKVAGGSETQYF
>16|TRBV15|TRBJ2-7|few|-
TGTGCCACCAGCAGAGAACCTGAGGGCTTCGGCTACGAGCAGTACTTC
CATSREPEGFGYEQYF
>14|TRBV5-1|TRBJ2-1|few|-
TGCGCCAGCACACGCCTGGGATGGAACAATGAGCAGTTCTTC
CASTRLGWNNEQFF
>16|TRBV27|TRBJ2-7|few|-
TGTGCCAGCAGTTCAATGTACACAGGTGGATACTACGAGCAGTACTTC
CASSSMYTGGYYEQYF
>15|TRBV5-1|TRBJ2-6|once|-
TGCGCCAGCAGCTTGGCGCGGTCCTCGAATAGTGGCCTGACTTTC
CASSLARSSNSGLTF
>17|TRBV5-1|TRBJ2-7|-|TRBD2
TGCGCCAGCAGCTTGGGTCCTCTAGCGGGAGATGCATACGAGCAGTACTTC
CASSLGPLAGDAYEQYF
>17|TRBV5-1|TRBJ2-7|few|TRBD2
TGCGCCAGCAGCACGGGACTAGCGGGAGTTAGGGCCTACGAGCAGTACTTC
CASSTGLAGVRAYEQYF
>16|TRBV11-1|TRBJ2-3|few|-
TGTGCCAGCAGCATCTCCAGCGGGCCCCGGGAAGATACGCAGTATTTT
CASSISSGPREDTQYF
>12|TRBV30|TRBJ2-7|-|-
TGTGCCTGGAGCGACGGAGACTACGAGCAGTACTTC
CAWSDGDYEQYF
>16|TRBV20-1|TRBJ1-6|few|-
TGCAGTGCTAGAGAACCACCAGGGCTCGCTAATTCACCCCTCCACTTT
CSAREPPGLANSPLHF
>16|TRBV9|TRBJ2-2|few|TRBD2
TGTGCCAGCAGCGTCGCACTAGCGGGGAACACCGGGGAGCTGTTTTTT
CASSVALAGNTGELFF
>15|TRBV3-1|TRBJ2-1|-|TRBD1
TGCGCCAGCAGCCAGGGACAGGGGGCAGGGAATGAGCAGTTCTTC
CASSQGQGAGNEQFF
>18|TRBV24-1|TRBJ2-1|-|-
TGTGCCACCAGTGATTCCCGGGACTGGTCCCTTGCTGTAGATGAGCAGTTCTTC
CATSDSRDWSLAVDEQFF
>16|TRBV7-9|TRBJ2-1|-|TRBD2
TGTGCCAGCAGCCCTATCCTAGCGGGGTCCCACAATGAGCAGTTCTTC
CASSPILAGSHNEQFF
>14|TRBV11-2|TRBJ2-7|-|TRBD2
TGTGCCAGCAGCTCTTGGGGGGGGAGGTACGAGCAGTACTTC
CASSSWGGRYEQYF